This TCR beta chain was captured in a study of immune cell composition in non-small cell lung cancer. Looking at the study overall: Most cases were lung adenocarcinoma or squamous cell carcinoma.

From germline, CDR1 is SGHVS and CDR2 FQNEAQ. The CDR3 contains 18 residues. V was cut by 1 base and J by 3 bases, with 20 bases left in between. Normal lung sampling was at least 3 cm from the tumour, as distant as possible. Sequencing was performed with immunoSEQ multiplex PCR; in TCRdb, only in-frame clones are kept and a portion is missing. The table shows roughly 16,000 clones, with over 70% occurring only once. These data were also filed under a second study, of CD4 T cells in lung cancer.

The rearrangement joins TRBV7-8 to TRBJ2-3; weak D call: TRBD1 (7 bases). Sample: non-adjacent lung tissue. This clonotype originated in a human donor with non-small cell lung cancer. CDR3 loop: CASSLGPEGTVLTDTQYF. DNA for the CDR3: TGTGCCAGCAGCTTAGGGCCGGAGGGGACAGTTCTTACAGATACGCAGTATTTT. The full variable domain, in which reference TRBV7-8 and TRBJ2-3 provide the parts outside the CDR3, is GAGVSQSPRYKVAKRGQDVALRCDPISGHVSLFWYQQALGQGPEFLTYFQNEAQLDKSGLPSDRFFAERPEGSVSTLKIQRTQQEDSAVYLCASSLGPEGTVLTDTQYFGPGTRLTVL.